This TCR beta chain was sequenced for a study of blood T cell repertoires in COVID-19. Background on the study: Researchers got acute and convalescent COVID-19 samples from the United States, Italy and Spain. From T cells, B-cell-depleted T cells, or PBMCs came the material, which was cDNA or gDNA.

Original analysis: Amplification from reference gene primers served as the basis for estimated nucleated cell counts. Measured with immunoSEQ multiplex PCR; TCRdb has only the in-frame clones, and not every one. The D gene and trimming were derived from the DNA, and the V and J assignments and clone size from that table. Of some 190,000 clones in the sample, 82% were seen once. The germline V and J ends were trimmed by 0 bases and 0 bases, with 9 bases remaining between them. The CDR3 spans 15 residues. The germline gives CDR1 SGDLS, CDR2 YYNGEE. This TCR came from a woman older than 75 with active or convalescent COVID-19. Sequencing used peripheral blood. The chain links TRBV9 to TRBJ1-1, with TRBD1 as a possible D gene (6 bases). The DNA for the CDR3 is TGTGCCAGCAGCGTAGCAGGGGTTCTGAACACTGAAGCTTTCTTT. It encodes CASSVAGVLNTEAFF. Full variable domain (rest looked up from reference TRBV9 and TRBJ1-1): DSGVTQTPKHLITATGQRVTLRCSPRSGDLSVYWYQQSLDQGLQFLIQYYNGEERAKGNILERFSAQQFPDLHSELNLSSLELGDSALYFCASSVAGVLNTEAFFGQGTRLTVV.